The rows below give T cell receptor beta chains drawn from one sample of a study of post-analysis software for immune sequencing data. One entry per CDR3 protein, called by TCRdb with MiXCR from the PCR reads. The sample yields 400,000 to 500,000 distinct CDR3 sequences, over 30% seen once. The sequenced material came from blood. The receptors here all came from a girl aged 2 to 9 with multiple sclerosis. CDR3s include the opening cysteine and the closing phenylalanine or tryptophan. The D gene is left open where the match is weak. Rows may omit the clone size; those that give it use once, few, many or a size class.

j_gene | abundance | d_gene | v_gene | CDR3nt | CDR3aa
TRBJ2-1 | few | - | TRBV11-2 | TGTGCCAGCAGCTTAGGATGGGCGCCCTCCTCCTACAATGAGCAGTTCTTC | CASSLGWAPSSYNEQFF
TRBJ2-1 | - | - | TRBV7-2 | TGTGCCAGCAGCTTTAGGACATTGCGGAGTTACAATGAGCAGTTCTTC | CASSFRTLRSYNEQFF
TRBJ2-7 | few | - | TRBV6-5 | TGTGCCAGCAGTTACTTTCCAGGGCCCTCCTACGAGCAGTACTTC | CASSYFPGPSYEQYF
TRBJ2-6 | few | TRBD1 | TRBV10-3 | TGTGCCATCAAACCGGGACAGGGCTCTGGGGCCAACGTCCTGACTTTC | CAIKPGQGSGANVLTF
TRBJ2-3 | - | - | TRBV5-1 | TGCGCCAGCAGCACCCTCAGAGATACGCAGTATTTT | CASSTLRDTQYF
TRBJ1-4 | - | TRBD1 | TRBV28 | TGTGCCAGCAGTGCGGACAGGGCGGGGAAGGGGGAAAAACTGTTTTTT | CASSADRAGKGEKLFF
TRBJ2-7 | - | - | TRBV6-2/TRBV6-3 | TGTGCCAGCAGTGTCCCCCCGACCTACGAGCAGTACTTC | CASSVPPTYEQYF
TRBJ2-3 | - | TRBD2 | TRBV28 | TGTGCCAGCAGTTTCTTAACTAGCGGGACTAGCACAGATACGCAGTATTTT | CASSFLTSGTSTDTQYF
TRBJ1-1 | - | TRBD1 | TRBV5-1 | TGCGCCAGCAGCGGCACAGGGGGCGGCACTGAAGCTTTCTTT | CASSGTGGGTEAFF
TRBJ2-3 | - | TRBD2 | TRBV28 | TGTGCCAGCAGTTTCCGGGGACTAGAGGGGGAGGCGCAGTATTTT | CASSFRGLEGEAQYF
TRBJ2-3 | few | - | TRBV10-2 | TGCGCCAGCAGCCCCACGAGCGAGGCAGATACGCAGTATTTT | CASSPTSEADTQYF
TRBJ2-5 | few | - | TRBV12-3/TRBV12-4 | TGTGCCAGCAGTTTTTCTTTTCGAGAGACCCAGTACTTC | CASSFSFRETQYF
TRBJ2-7 | - | - | TRBV6-2/TRBV6-3 | TGTGCCAGCAGTTACGACAACGAGCAGTACTTC | CASSYDNEQYF
TRBJ2-3 | - | - | TRBV7-2 | TGTGCCAGCAGCTTAGTGGACGGGAGAATAGGTACAGATACGCAGTATTTT | CASSLVDGRIGTDTQYF
TRBJ2-1 | few | TRBD2 | TRBV6-2/TRBV6-3 | TGTGCCAGCCGTCTCGGGGGGATCTACAATGAGCAGTTCTTC | CASRLGGIYNEQFF
TRBJ2-3 | - | TRBD1 | TRBV6-5 | TGTGCCAGCAATCCTAACAGGGGGGATACGCAGTATTTT | CASNPNRGDTQYF
TRBJ1-5 | - | - | TRBV29-1 | TGCAGCGTTGATACCAGCCAGGGAGATCAGCCCCAGCATTTT | CSVDTSQGDQPQHF
TRBJ1-4 | - | - | TRBV28 | TGTGCCAGCAGTATGACGGCGGGAATGGGAGATGAAAAACTGTTTTTT | CASSMTAGMGDEKLFF
TRBJ1-5 | - | TRBD1 | TRBV10-3 | TGTGCCATCAGTTACGACAGGGGCGGAAATCAGCCCCAGCATTTT | CAISYDRGGNQPQHF
TRBJ1-1 | - | - | TRBV15 | TGTGCCACCAGCAGAAATACTAGGGGGGAAGGCAACACCGAAGCTTTCTTT | CATSRNTRGEGNTEAFF
TRBJ1-2 | - | TRBD1 | TRBV13 | TGTGCCAGCAGCTTACTGACAGGGGGGAACTATGGCTACACCTTC | CASSLLTGGNYGYTF
TRBJ1-2 | - | TRBD1 | TRBV29-1 | TGCAGCGCTGTTTCGGACAGGGACTATGGCTACACCTTC | CSAVSDRDYGYTF
TRBJ2-7 | - | - | TRBV4-1 | TGCGCCAGCAGCCAGGGTCCCACCGAGCAGTACTTC | CASSQGPTEQYF
TRBJ1-2 | few | - | TRBV7-9 | TGTGCCAGCACCTTGGGGGGAGTTAACTATGGCTACACCTTC | CASTLGGVNYGYTF
TRBJ1-5 | - | TRBD1 | TRBV7-9 | TGTGCCAGCAGTACCGGGACAGATAGCAATCGGCCCCAGCATTTT | CASSTGTDSNRPQHF
TRBJ2-7 | few | - | TRBV12-3/TRBV12-4 | TGTGCCAGCAGTTTCCCTGGGCCTTACGAGCAGTACTTC | CASSFPGPYEQYF
TRBJ2-7 | few | - | TRBV7-2 | TGTGCCAGCAGCTTAGCGGGGTACGGGGTGGATGAGCAGTACTTC | CASSLAGYGVDEQYF
TRBJ1-5 | - | TRBD1 | TRBV6-2/TRBV6-3 | TGTGCCAGCAGTTACCGGGACAGGGCTTATAGCAATCAGCCCCAGCATTTT | CASSYRDRAYSNQPQHF
TRBJ2-5 | once | - | TRBV2 | TGTGCCAGCGAAATGGGGCCAGGAGGTTCAGGGACCCAGTACTTC | CASEMGPGGSGTQYF
TRBJ2-5 | - | - | TRBV18 | TGTGCCAGCTCACACGACGGGAGAGAGACCCAGTACTTC | CASSHDGRETQYF
TRBJ2-1 | - | TRBD2 | TRBV10-3 | TGTGCCATCAGTGAGTCCATCACTAGCGGAGACAATGAGCAGTTCTTC | CAISESITSGDNEQFF
TRBJ2-7 | few | TRBD2 | TRBV4-2 | TGTGCCAGCAGCCAAGAGATAGCGGGAGGCTCTGGGGCCTACGAGCAGTACTTC | CASSQEIAGGSGAYEQYF
TRBJ2-1 | few | - | TRBV7-8 | TGTGCCAGCAGCTTTGGGTACGGCGGGAACAATGAGCAGTTCTTC | CASSFGYGGNNEQFF
TRBJ2-1 | few | TRBD2 | TRBV28 | TGTGCCAGCAGCGGGGGGATCCCCGGTTTGAATGAGCAGTTCTTC | CASSGGIPGLNEQFF
TRBJ2-5 | once | - | TRBV15 | TGTGCCACCAGCAGAGAAGGAGGGTTTGCCTACAATGAGCAGTACTTC | CATSREGGFAYNEQYF
TRBJ2-5 | few | - | TRBV14 | TGTGCCAGCAGCCATTTCGGACGGCACCGAGGGGAGACCCAGTACTTC | CASSHFGRHRGETQYF
TRBJ1-2 | - | TRBD1 | TRBV5-1 | TGCGCCAGCAGCAGCGGACAGGTCGGGCCAGGCTACACCTTC | CASSSGQVGPGYTF
TRBJ2-6 | - | TRBD1 | TRBV28 | TGTGCCAGCAGTTTACCCAGCTCGGGCCAGGGGGTTTCCTCTGGGGCCAACGTCCTGACTTTC | CASSLPSSGQGVSSGANVLTF
TRBJ1-2 | - | TRBD1 | TRBV19 | TGTGCCAGTAGTGCAGGGGGCGAAGGCTACACCTTC | CASSAGGEGYTF
TRBJ1-1 | few | - | TRBV5-1 | TGCGCCAGCAGCTTGCGGCAGCGGAACACTGAAGCTTTCTTT | CASSLRQRNTEAFF
TRBJ1-2 | - | TRBD1 | TRBV7-2 | TGTGCCGGCAGTACGCCGGGACAGGAGCTTTTGGCTAACTATGGCTACACCTTC | CAGSTPGQELLANYGYTF
TRBJ2-5 | - | TRBD2 | TRBV20-1 | TGCAGTGCAAGACTAGCGGGAGGGCGGGAGCAGTACTTC | CSARLAGGREQYF
TRBJ2-5 | - | - | TRBV12-3/TRBV12-4 | TGTGCCAGCGCCCCGGGGGCGAGTTGTGAGACCCAGTACTTC | CASAPGASCETQYF
TRBJ1-5 | - | - | TRBV7-3 | TGTGCCAGCAGCTTAATGGGAACTTTGGGGGGCTTTCAGCCCCAGCATTTT | CASSLMGTLGGFQPQHF
TRBJ1-5 | few | - | TRBV15 | TGTGCCACCAGCAGAGAAGGATTCGGGCCGACCGATAGCAATCAGCCCCAGCATTTT | CATSREGFGPTDSNQPQHF
TRBJ2-7 | - | - | TRBV14 | TGTGCCAGCAGCCACATTACCTACGAGCAGTACTTC | CASSHITYEQYF
TRBJ2-7 | - | - | TRBV21-1 | TGTGCCAGCAGCAAAGCAAAGCGGGGGGGATCCTACGAGCAGTACTTC | CASSKAKRGGSYEQYF
TRBJ1-6 | many | - | TRBV6-4 | TGTGCCAGCAGCGCTTCGCAGGGGAGAGGATCACCCCTCCACTTT | CASSASQGRGSPLHF
TRBJ2-2 | - | TRBD1 | TRBV5-1 | TGCGCCAGCAGCTCCGGACAGGGATTGAACACCGGGGAGCTGTTTTTT | CASSSGQGLNTGELFF
TRBJ1-2 | - | TRBD1 | TRBV12-3/TRBV12-4 | TGTGCCAGCAGTACCCCAGGGGGAGCTAACTATGGCTACACCTTC | CASSTPGGANYGYTF
TRBJ2-4 | few | TRBD2 | TRBV12-3/TRBV12-4 | TGTGCCAGCAGGGCGGGGGGGGAGGCCAAAAACATTCAGTACTTC | CASRAGGEAKNIQYF
TRBJ2-7 | few | - | TRBV6-5 | TGTGCCAGCAGTCCCCGACGAGGGCTGGCCTACGAGCAGTACTTC | CASSPRRGLAYEQYF
TRBJ1-2 | - | - | TRBV27 | TGTGCCAGCAGTTCCAATAGGGACCCCTATGGCTACACCTTC | CASSSNRDPYGYTF
TRBJ1-1 | - | - | TRBV15 | TGTGCCACCAGGAGAGATTCACGAGCTTTCTTT | CATRRDSRAFF
TRBJ1-1 | - | - | TRBV5-1 | TGCGCCAGCAGGACTCAAGGCTTTGAAGCTTTCTTT | CASRTQGFEAFF
TRBJ1-2 | few | - | TRBV20-1 | TGCAGTGCTAGAGTTGGGGGAGGCTATGGCTACACCTTC | CSARVGGGYGYTF
TRBJ2-3 | few | - | TRBV5-6 | TGTGCCAGCAGCTTGGCCCTAGCCCCGACAGATACGCAGTATTTT | CASSLALAPTDTQYF